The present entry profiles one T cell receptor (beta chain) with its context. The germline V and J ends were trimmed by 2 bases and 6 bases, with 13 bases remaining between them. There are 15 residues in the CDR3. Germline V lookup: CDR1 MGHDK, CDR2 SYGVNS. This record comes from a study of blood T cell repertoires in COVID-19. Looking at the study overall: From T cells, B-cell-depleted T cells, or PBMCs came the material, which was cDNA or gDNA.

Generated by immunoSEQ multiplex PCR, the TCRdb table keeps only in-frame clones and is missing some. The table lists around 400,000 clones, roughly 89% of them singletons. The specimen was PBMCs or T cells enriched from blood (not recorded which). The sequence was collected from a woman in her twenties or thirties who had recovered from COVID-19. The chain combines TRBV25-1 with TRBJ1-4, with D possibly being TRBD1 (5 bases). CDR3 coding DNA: TGTGCCAGCAGTGAACCGGGCAGGGTAGATGAAAAACTGTTTTTT. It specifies CASSEPGRVDEKLFF. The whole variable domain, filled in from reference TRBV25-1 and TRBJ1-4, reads EADIYQTPRYLVIGTGKKITLECSQTMGHDKMYWYQQDPGMELHLIHYSYGVNSTEKGDLSSESTVSRIRTEHFPLTLESARPSHTSQYLCASSEPGRVDEKLFFGSGTQLSVL.